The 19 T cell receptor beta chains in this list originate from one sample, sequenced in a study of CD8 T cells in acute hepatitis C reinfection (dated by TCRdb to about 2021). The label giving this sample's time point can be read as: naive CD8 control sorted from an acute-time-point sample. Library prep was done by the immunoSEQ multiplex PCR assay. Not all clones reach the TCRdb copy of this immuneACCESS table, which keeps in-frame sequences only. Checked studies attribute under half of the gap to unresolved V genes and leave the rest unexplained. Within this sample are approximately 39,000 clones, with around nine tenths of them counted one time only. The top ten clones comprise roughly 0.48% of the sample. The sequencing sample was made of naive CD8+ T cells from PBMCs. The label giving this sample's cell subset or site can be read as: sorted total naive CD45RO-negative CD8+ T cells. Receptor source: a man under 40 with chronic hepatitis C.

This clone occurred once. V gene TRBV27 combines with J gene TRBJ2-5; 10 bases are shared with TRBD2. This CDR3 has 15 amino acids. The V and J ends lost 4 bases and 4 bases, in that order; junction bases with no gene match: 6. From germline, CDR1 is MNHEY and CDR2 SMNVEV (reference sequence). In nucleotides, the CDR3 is TGTGCCAGCAGTTATTCACTAGCGGGGATAGAGACCCAGTACTTC. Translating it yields CASSYSLAGIETQYF.

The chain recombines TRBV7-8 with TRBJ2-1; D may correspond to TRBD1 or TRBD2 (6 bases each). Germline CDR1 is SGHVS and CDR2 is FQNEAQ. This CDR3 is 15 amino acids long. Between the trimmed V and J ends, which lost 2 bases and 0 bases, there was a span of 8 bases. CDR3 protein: CASSLRGDSYNEQFF. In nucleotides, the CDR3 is TGTGCCAGCAGCTTAAGGGGGGACTCCTACAATGAGCAGTTCTTC.

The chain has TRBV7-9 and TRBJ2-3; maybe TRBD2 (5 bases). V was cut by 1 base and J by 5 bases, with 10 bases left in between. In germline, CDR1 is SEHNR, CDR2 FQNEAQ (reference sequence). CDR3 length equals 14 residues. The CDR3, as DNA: TGTGCCAGCAGCTTAGGCGGTGCGGGAGATACGCAGTATTTT. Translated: CASSLGGAGDTQYF.

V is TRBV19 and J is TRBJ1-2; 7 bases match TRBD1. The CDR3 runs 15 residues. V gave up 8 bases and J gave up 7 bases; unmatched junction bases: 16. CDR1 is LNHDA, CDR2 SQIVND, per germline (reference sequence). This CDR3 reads CASLPGGQGVIGYTF. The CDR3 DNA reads TGTGCCAGTCTCCCTGGCGGGCAGGGGGTAATTGGCTACACCTTC.

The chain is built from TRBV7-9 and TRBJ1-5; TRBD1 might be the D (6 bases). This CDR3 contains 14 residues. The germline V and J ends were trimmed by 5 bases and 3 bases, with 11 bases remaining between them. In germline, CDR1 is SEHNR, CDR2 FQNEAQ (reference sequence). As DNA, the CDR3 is TGTGCCAGCAGCGCGGACAGCTACAATCAGCCCCAGCATTTT. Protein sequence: CASSADSYNQPQHF.

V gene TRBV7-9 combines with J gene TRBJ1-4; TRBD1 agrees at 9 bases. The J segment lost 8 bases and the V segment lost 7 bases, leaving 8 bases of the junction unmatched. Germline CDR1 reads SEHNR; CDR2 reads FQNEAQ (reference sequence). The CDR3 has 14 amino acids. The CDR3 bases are TGTGCCAGCACCGCCGGGACAGGGTGGGAAAAACTGTTTTTT. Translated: CASTAGTGWEKLFF.

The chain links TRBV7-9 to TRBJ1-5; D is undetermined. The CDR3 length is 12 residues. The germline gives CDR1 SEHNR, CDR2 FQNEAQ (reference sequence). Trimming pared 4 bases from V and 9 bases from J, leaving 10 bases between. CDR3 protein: CASSSLLGPQHF. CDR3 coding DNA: TGTGCCAGCAGCTCGCTTCTGGGGCCCCAGCATTTT. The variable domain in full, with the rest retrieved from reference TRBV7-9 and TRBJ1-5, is DTGVSQNPRHKITKRGQNVTFRCDPISEHNRLYWYRQTLGQGPEFLTYFQNEAQLEKSRLLSDRFSAERPKGSFSTLEIQRTEQGDSAMYLCASSSLLGPQHFGDGTRLSIL.

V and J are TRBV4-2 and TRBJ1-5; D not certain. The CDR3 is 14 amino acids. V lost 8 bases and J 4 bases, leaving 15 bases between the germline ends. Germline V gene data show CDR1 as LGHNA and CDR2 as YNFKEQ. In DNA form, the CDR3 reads TGTGCCAGCCCTGGTTGGCAGATAAATCAGCCCCAGCATTTT. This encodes CASPGWQINQPQHF.

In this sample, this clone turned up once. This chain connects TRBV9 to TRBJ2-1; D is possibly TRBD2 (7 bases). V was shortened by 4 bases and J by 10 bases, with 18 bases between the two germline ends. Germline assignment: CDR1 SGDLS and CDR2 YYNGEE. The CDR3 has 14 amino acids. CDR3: CASSPLGGAKEQFF. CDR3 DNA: TGTGCCAGCAGCCCCCTAGGGGGGGCCAAAGAGCAGTTCTTC.

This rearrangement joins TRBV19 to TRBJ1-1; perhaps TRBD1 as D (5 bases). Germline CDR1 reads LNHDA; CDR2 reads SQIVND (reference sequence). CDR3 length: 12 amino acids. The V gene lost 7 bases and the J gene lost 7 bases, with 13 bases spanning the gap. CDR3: CASIQGVGEAFF. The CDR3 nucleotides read TGTGCCAGTATCCAGGGTGTGGGTGAAGCTTTCTTT.

The DNA of the CDR3 is TGTGCCACCAGCAGAGATCGGGTAGATACGCAGTATTTT. It encodes CATSRDRVDTQYF. This chain joins TRBV15 and TRBJ2-3, with no clear D. Germline V gene sequence: CDR1 LNHNV, CDR2 YYDKDF (reference sequence). This CDR3 region has 13 residues. Trimming stripped 0 bases from V and 5 bases from J, with 6 bases between.

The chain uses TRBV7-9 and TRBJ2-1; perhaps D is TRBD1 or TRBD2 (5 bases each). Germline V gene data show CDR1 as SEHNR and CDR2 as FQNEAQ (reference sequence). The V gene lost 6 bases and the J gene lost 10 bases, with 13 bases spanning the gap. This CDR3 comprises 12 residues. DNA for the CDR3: TGTGCCAGCAGTTTTGGGGGAAGGGAGCAGTTCTTC. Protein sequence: CASSFGGREQFF. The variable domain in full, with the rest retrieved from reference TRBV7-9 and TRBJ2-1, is DTGVSQNPRHKITKRGQNVTFRCDPISEHNRLYWYRQTLGQGPEFLTYFQNEAQLEKSRLLSDRFSAERPKGSFSTLEIQRTEQGDSAMYLCASSFGGREQFFGPGTRLTVL.

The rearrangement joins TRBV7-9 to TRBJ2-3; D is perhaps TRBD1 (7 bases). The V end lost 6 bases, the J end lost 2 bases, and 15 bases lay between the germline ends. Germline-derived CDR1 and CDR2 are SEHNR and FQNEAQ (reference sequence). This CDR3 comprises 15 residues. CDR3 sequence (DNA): TGTGCCAGCAGTTCCGGACAGGACTACACAGATACGCAGTATTTT. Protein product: CASSSGQDYTDTQYF.

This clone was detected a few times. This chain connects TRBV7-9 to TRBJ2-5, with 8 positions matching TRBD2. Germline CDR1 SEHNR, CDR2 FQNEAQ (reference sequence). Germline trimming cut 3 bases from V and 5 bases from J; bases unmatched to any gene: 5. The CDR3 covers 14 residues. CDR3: CASSLAGGYETQYF. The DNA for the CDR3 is TGTGCCAGCAGCTTGGCGGGGGGCTATGAGACCCAGTACTTC.

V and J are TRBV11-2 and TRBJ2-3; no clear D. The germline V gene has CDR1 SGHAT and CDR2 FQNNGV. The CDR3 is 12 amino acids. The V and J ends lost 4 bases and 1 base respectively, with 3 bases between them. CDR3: CASSYGTDTQYF. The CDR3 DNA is TGTGCCAGCAGCTACGGCACAGATACGCAGTATTTT.

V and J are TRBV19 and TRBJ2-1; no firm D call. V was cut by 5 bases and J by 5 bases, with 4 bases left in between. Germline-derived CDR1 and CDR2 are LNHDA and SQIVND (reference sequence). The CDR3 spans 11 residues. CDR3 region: CASSANNEQFF. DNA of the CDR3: TGTGCCAGTAGTGCTAACAATGAGCAGTTCTTC.

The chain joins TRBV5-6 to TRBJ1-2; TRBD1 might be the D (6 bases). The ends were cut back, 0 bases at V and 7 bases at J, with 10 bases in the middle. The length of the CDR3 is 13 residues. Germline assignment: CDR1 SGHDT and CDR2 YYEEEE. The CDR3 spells CASSLGTGSGYTF. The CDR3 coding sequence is TGTGCCAGCAGCTTGGGAACAGGGAGTGGCTACACCTTC.

This CDR3 is CASSFSREQYF. CDR3 DNA sequence: TGTGCCAGCAGCTTCTCTCGCGAGCAGTACTTC. The chain couples TRBV11-2 to TRBJ2-7; D unclear. The germline gives CDR1 SGHAT, CDR2 FQNNGV. V gave up 3 bases and J gave up 6 bases, with 6 bases separating them. This CDR3 is built from 11 residues.

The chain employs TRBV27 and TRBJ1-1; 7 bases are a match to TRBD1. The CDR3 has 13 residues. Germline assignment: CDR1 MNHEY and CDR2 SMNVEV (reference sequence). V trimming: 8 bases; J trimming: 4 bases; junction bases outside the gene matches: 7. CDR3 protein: CASRQGFGTEAFF. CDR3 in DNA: TGTGCCAGCCGACAGGGTTTCGGCACTGAAGCTTTCTTT.